Listed below are T cell receptor beta chains from one sample, sequenced in a study of blood T cell repertoires in COVID-19. Assay used: immunoSEQ multiplex PCR; TCRdb lists only in-frame clones, some missing. The sample consists of around 330,000 clones, about 92% of them appearing once. Sequenced sample: PBMCs or T cells enriched from blood (not recorded which). Receptors originate from a man in his fifties or sixties who had recovered from COVID-19. CDR3s include the opening cysteine and the closing phenylalanine or tryptophan. D genes are given only for firm matches. The size entry is marked missing in some rows and otherwise reads once, few, many or a size class.

abundance,j_gene,v_gene,len,d_gene,CDR3nt,CDR3aa
-,TRBJ2-7,TRBV5-1,12,-,TGCGCCAGCAGCTTGCGACCGGGCGAGCAGTACTTC,CASSLRPGEQYF
-,TRBJ2-7,TRBV5-1,12,-,TGCGCCAGCAGTAGAGAGTCCTACGAGCAGTACTTC,CASSRESYEQYF
-,TRBJ1-1,TRBV18,14,TRBD1,TGTGCCAGCTCACCAAAGACAGGGGACACTGAAGCTTTCTTT,CASSPKTGDTEAFF
-,TRBJ1-4,TRBV19,16,TRBD1,TGTGCCAGTACCTCGGACAGGGGGCTCCGCAATGAAAAACTGTTTTTT,CASTSDRGLRNEKLFF
-,TRBJ1-2,TRBV4-2,16,-,TGTGCCAGCAGCCAGGCGATCCAGGGGCAGAACTATGGCTACACCTTC,CASSQAIQGQNYGYTF
-,TRBJ1-1,TRBV5-1,15,-,TGCGCCAGCAGCTCGACAAACAGGGTAAACACTGAAGCTTTCTTT,CASSSTNRVNTEAFF
-,TRBJ1-2,TRBV6-2/TRBV6-3,14,-,TGTGCCAGCAGTTACTCGGTACCTCTATATGGCTACACCTTC,CASSYSVPLYGYTF
-,TRBJ2-1,TRBV4-2,14,-,TGTGCCAGCAGCCATGGTAGTTCCTACAATGAGCAGTTCTTC,CASSHGSSYNEQFF
-,TRBJ2-5,TRBV7-9,15,-,TGTGCCAGCAGCTTTGGGAGGAGGAGCCAAGAGACCCAGTACTTC,CASSFGRRSQETQYF
-,TRBJ1-5,TRBV10-3,16,-,TGTGCCATCAGTGAGGATTCAAGAGGGAGCAATCAGCCCCAGCATTTT,CAISEDSRGSNQPQHF
-,TRBJ1-5,TRBV19,17,TRBD1,TGTGCCAGTAGTATCCTAAGACAGGGGCGGCACAATCAGCCCCAGCATTTT,CASSILRQGRHNQPQHF
-,TRBJ1-6,TRBV5-1,16,TRBD1,TGCGCCAGCAGCGCGATAACCGGGACAGCTAATTCACCCCTCCACTTT,CASSAITGTANSPLHF
-,TRBJ2-7,TRBV24-1,15,TRBD1,TGTGCCACCAGTGATTTGTGGACAGGGGTCGGCGAGCAGTACTTC,CATSDLWTGVGEQYF
-,TRBJ2-7,TRBV4-1,15,-,TGCGCCAGCAGCCAAGGAAGGGAGGCTGTTTTCGAGCAGTACTTC,CASSQGREAVFEQYF
-,TRBJ1-1,TRBV6-5,13,TRBD1,TGTGCCAGCACCCTGACAGGGACCACTGAAGCTTTCTTT,CASTLTGTTEAFF
once,TRBJ1-1,TRBV29-1,15,TRBD1,TGCAGCGTCGGCGCCGTACAGGGGGCGGTCACTGAAGCTTTCTTT,CSVGAVQGAVTEAFF
few,TRBJ1-1,TRBV11-3,14,-,TGTGCCAGCAGCCGCCGGGGGAAGTACACTGAAGCTTTCTTT,CASSRRGKYTEAFF
-,TRBJ1-3,TRBV30,12,-,TGTGCCTGGGGACTTTCCGGAAACACCATATATTTT,CAWGLSGNTIYF
-,TRBJ1-3,TRBV30,12,-,TGTGCCTGGAGCCCCGCTGGAAACACCATATATTTT,CAWSPAGNTIYF
-,TRBJ1-3,TRBV6-1,19,-,TGTGCCAGCAGTGAAGCGAACCTTCCGGGGAGCTGGAGGGGAAACACCATATATTTT,CASSEANLPGSWRGNTIYF
-,TRBJ2-5,TRBV5-1,13,-,TGCGCCAGCAGCTTGGAGTCAGGAGAGACCCAGTACTTC,CASSLESGETQYF
-,TRBJ2-7,TRBV3-1/TRBV3-2,14,TRBD2,TGTGCCAGCAGCCCCGGGACTAGCATATACGAGCAGTACTTC,CASSPGTSIYEQYF
-,TRBJ1-1,TRBV5-8,18,TRBD1,TGTGCCAGCAGTTCCCGAGACAGGGTTAGATTAATGAACACTGAAGCTTTCTTT,CASSSRDRVRLMNTEAFF
-,TRBJ1-1,TRBV30,14,TRBD1,TGTGCCTGGAGCATCGGGACAGGGAACACTGAAGCTTTCTTT,CAWSIGTGNTEAFF
-,TRBJ2-1,TRBV5-1,16,TRBD2,TGCGCCAGCAGCTTGTGGGCTAGCGGGAGGACCAATGAGCAGTTCTTC,CASSLWASGRTNEQFF
few,TRBJ1-2,TRBV14,16,TRBD1,TGTGCCAGCAGCCACCATCGGACAGGCGACCTCTATGGCTACACCTTC,CASSHHRTGDLYGYTF
once,TRBJ1-2,TRBV4-2,14,-,TGTGCCAGCAGCTTTCCAGGTGCTGACTATGGCTACACCTTC,CASSFPGADYGYTF
few,TRBJ2-2,TRBV18,14,-,TGTGCCAGCTCATCCTACGGGGGAAACCGGGAGCTGTTTTTT,CASSSYGGNRELFF
-,TRBJ1-5,TRBV3-1/TRBV3-2,16,TRBD1,TGTGCCAGCAGCCAAGATGGGACAGGGGGGCGGATGGCCCAGCATTTT,CASSQDGTGGRMAQHF
once,TRBJ1-6,TRBV7-9,15,TRBD1,TGTGCCAGCAGTCTCGGGACAGGAGAAAATTCACCCCTCCACTTT,CASSLGTGENSPLHF
-,TRBJ2-1,TRBV28,16,TRBD1,TGTGCCAGCAGACACTCTGGACAGGGACAGAACAATGAGCAGTTCTTC,CASRHSGQGQNNEQFF
-,TRBJ2-7,TRBV29-1,15,TRBD2,TGCAGCGTTGAAGGGGTCGGGGGGAAACCCTACGAGCAGTACTTC,CSVEGVGGKPYEQYF
-,TRBJ1-3,TRBV7-9,13,-,TGTGCCAGCAGCTTAGGCCCAGCGGGCTTCCTATATTTT,CASSLGPAGFLYF
-,TRBJ2-5,TRBV5-1,15,TRBD1,TGCGCCAGCAGCTTGGTGTCGGGACAGAGGGAGACCCAGTACTTC,CASSLVSGQRETQYF
-,TRBJ2-5,TRBV7-7,16,TRBD2,TGTGCTAGCAGCTTAGGTCTAGCGGGGGCTCAAGAGACCCAGTACTTC,CASSLGLAGAQETQYF
-,TRBJ1-6,TRBV6-4,16,TRBD1,TGTGCCAGCAGTGACTCAGGGACAGAAGATAATTCACCCCTCCACTTT,CASSDSGTEDNSPLHF
-,TRBJ1-1,TRBV11-3,15,-,TGTGCCAGCAGCTCCCAGACAAGGATGAACACTGAAGCTTTCTTT,CASSSQTRMNTEAFF
-,TRBJ2-5,TRBV29-1,16,-,TGCAGCGTGGCCCCACAGGGCAGGTGGTACCAAGAGACCCAGTACTTC,CSVAPQGRWYQETQYF
-,TRBJ1-1,TRBV6-2/TRBV6-3,16,-,TGTGCCAGCAGTTACGGGAGACCGGCACCGAGCACTGAAGCTTTCTTT,CASSYGRPAPSTEAFF
-,TRBJ1-2,TRBV3-1/TRBV3-2,17,TRBD1,TGTGCCAGCAGCCAGCTTGGGGGACAGAAAGCTAACTATGGCTACACCTTC,CASSQLGGQKANYGYTF
-,TRBJ1-1,TRBV27,15,-,TGTGCCAGCAGCCGCGGACAGCTGATGAACACTGAAGCTTTCTTT,CASSRGQLMNTEAFF
-,TRBJ1-5,TRBV5-6,14,-,TGTGCCAGCAGCTTGGCGTATAGCAATCAGCCCCAGCATTTT,CASSLAYSNQPQHF
-,TRBJ2-1,TRBV5-1,16,TRBD2,TGCGCCAGCAGCTCTCCCGGCGGGAGCGCTGACAATGAGCAGTTCTTC,CASSSPGGSADNEQFF
-,TRBJ2-1,TRBV7-9,16,TRBD2,TGTGCCAGCAGCTCCTGGACTAGCGGGAGTGGCAATGAGCAGTTCTTC,CASSSWTSGSGNEQFF
-,TRBJ2-3,TRBV19,18,TRBD2,TGTGCCAGTAGTATAGAAAAGACTAGCGGGAAATACACAGATACGCAGTATTTT,CASSIEKTSGKYTDTQYF
-,TRBJ2-1,TRBV2,11,-,TGTGCCAGCAGTGCCAGCAATGAGCAGTTCTTC,CASSASNEQFF
few,TRBJ2-5,TRBV14,16,-,TGTGCCAGCAGCCAAGATAGGGACACAACCCAAGAGACCCAGTACTTC,CASSQDRDTTQETQYF
-,TRBJ2-1,TRBV9,14,-,TGTGCCAGCAGCGTAGAGGGGGGGCGTAATGAGCAGTTCTTC,CASSVEGGRNEQFF
-,TRBJ1-1,TRBV7-2,14,-,TGTGCCAGCAGCCCTGACACAGGGACGGCTGAAGCTTTCTTT,CASSPDTGTAEAFF
once,TRBJ2-1,TRBV19,13,-,TGTGCCAGTAGCGGGGGAGGCTACAATGAGCAGTTCTTC,CASSGGGYNEQFF
-,TRBJ1-2,TRBV19,18,TRBD1,TGTGCCAGTAGGGCCCTTACCGGGACAGGGGCCACGGGCGGTGGCTACACCTTC,CASRALTGTGATGGGYTF
-,TRBJ1-2,TRBV4-3,16,-,TGCGCCAGCAGCCAAGATTTATCCGGACAGTCTTATGGCTACACCTTC,CASSQDLSGQSYGYTF